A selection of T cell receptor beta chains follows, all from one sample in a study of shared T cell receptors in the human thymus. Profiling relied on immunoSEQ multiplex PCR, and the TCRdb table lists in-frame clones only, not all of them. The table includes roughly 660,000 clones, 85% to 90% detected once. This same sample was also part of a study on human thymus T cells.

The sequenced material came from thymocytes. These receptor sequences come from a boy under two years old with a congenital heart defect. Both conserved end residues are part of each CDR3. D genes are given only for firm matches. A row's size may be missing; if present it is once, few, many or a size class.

CDR3aa: CASSLESSETQYF
CDR3nt: TGCGCCAGCAGCTTGGAGAGTTCAGAGACCCAGTACTTC
j_gene: TRBJ2-5
abundance: NA
d_gene: NA
v_gene: TRBV5-1

CDR3aa: CASSDVRVSAKKTGELFF
CDR3nt: TGTGCCAGCAGCGATGTTCGGGTGAGCGCAAAGAAAACCGGGGAGCTGTTTTTT
j_gene: TRBJ2-2
abundance: NA
d_gene: NA
v_gene: TRBV9

CDR3aa: CATSRDSGMGYEQYF
CDR3nt: TGTGCCACCAGCAGAGATAGCGGGATGGGCTACGAGCAGTACTTC
j_gene: TRBJ2-7
abundance: NA
d_gene: TRBD2
v_gene: TRBV15

CDR3aa: CAWSVRLAGGDNEQFF
CDR3nt: TGTGCCTGGAGTGTCCGACTAGCGGGAGGGGACAATGAGCAGTTCTTC
j_gene: TRBJ2-1
abundance: NA
d_gene: TRBD2
v_gene: TRBV30

CDR3aa: CASSLALLSWDRLNYGYTF
CDR3nt: TGCGCCAGCAGCTTGGCACTCCTCTCCTGGGACAGGTTAAACTATGGCTACACCTTC
j_gene: TRBJ1-2
abundance: NA
d_gene: TRBD1
v_gene: TRBV5-1

CDR3aa: CASLVWVAESNEQFF
CDR3nt: TGTGCCAGCCTCGTTTGGGTAGCGGAGAGCAATGAGCAGTTCTTC
j_gene: TRBJ2-1
abundance: once
d_gene: NA
v_gene: TRBV27

CDR3aa: CASSVPIGGSGNEQFF
CDR3nt: TGTGCCAGCAGTGTACCGATAGGGGGCTCGGGCAATGAGCAGTTCTTC
j_gene: TRBJ2-1
abundance: NA
d_gene: TRBD1
v_gene: TRBV25-1

CDR3aa: CASSFGQGGGYTF
CDR3nt: TGTGCCAGCAGCTTCGGACAGGGCGGGGGCTACACCTTC
j_gene: TRBJ1-2
abundance: once
d_gene: TRBD1
v_gene: TRBV11-3

CDR3aa: CASSAGLAGPNTGELFF
CDR3nt: TGCGCCAGCAGCGCTGGACTAGCGGGACCGAACACCGGGGAGCTGTTTTTT
j_gene: TRBJ2-2
abundance: NA
d_gene: TRBD2
v_gene: TRBV5-1

CDR3aa: CASSARTASFYGYTF
CDR3nt: TGTGCCAGCAGCGCCCGGACAGCCTCCTTCTATGGCTACACCTTC
j_gene: TRBJ1-2
abundance: NA
d_gene: NA
v_gene: TRBV14

CDR3aa: CASSHPGGRVPYGYTF
CDR3nt: TGTGCCAGCAGTCACCCCGGGGGGCGGGTACCCTATGGCTACACCTTC
j_gene: TRBJ1-2
abundance: once
d_gene: NA
v_gene: TRBV28

CDR3aa: CASSLAGDRKDQPQHF
CDR3nt: TGTGCCAGCAGTTTGGCCGGAGACAGGAAAGATCAGCCCCAGCATTTT
j_gene: TRBJ1-5
abundance: NA
d_gene: NA
v_gene: TRBV28

CDR3aa: CASSLSRVAGEYEQYF
CDR3nt: TGTGCCAGCAGCCTCTCGAGGGTAGCGGGAGAATACGAGCAGTACTTC
j_gene: TRBJ2-7
abundance: NA
d_gene: TRBD2
v_gene: TRBV4-2

CDR3aa: CASSALPGRAPPEARGSQHF
CDR3nt: TGTGCCAGCAGCGCCCTCCCCGGACGGGCTCCGCCCGAGGCTCGGGGGTCCCAGCATTTT
j_gene: TRBJ1-5
abundance: NA
d_gene: NA
v_gene: TRBV7-6

CDR3aa: CASSFYRDYPSNEQFF
CDR3nt: TGTGCCAGCAGCTTTTACCGGGACTATCCCTCCAATGAGCAGTTCTTC
j_gene: TRBJ2-1
abundance: NA
d_gene: TRBD2
v_gene: TRBV5-6

CDR3aa: CASSPLQGSEQYF
CDR3nt: TGTGCCAGCTCACCCCTACAGGGTAGCGAGCAGTACTTC
j_gene: TRBJ2-7
abundance: NA
d_gene: NA
v_gene: TRBV18